This T cell receptor (beta chain) was sequenced during a study of blood T cell repertoires in COVID-19. Study background: T cells, B-cell-depleted T cells, or PBMCs supplied cDNA or gDNA.

Repertoires were generated with immunoSEQ multiplex PCR, while TCRdb's copy carries only in-frame clones and drops some. The sample contains some 66,000 clones, approximately 80% of which appear only once. V shed 2 bases and J 3 bases; nucleotides not matched to a gene: 12. The CDR3 runs to 17 residues. Germline lookup yields CDR1 MDHEN and CDR2 SYDVKM. The sample holds a few counts of this clone. V usage is TRBV28 and J usage is TRBJ2-7; 8 nucleotides align to TRBD1. This clonotype originated in a woman at least 80 years old with acute or convalescent COVID-19. The sample taken for sequencing was peripheral blood. The CDR3 DNA is TGTGCCAGCAGTTTAATCTTCCCAGGACAGGGTGTCTACGAGCAGTACTTC. Its translation: CASSLIFPGQGVYEQYF.